This TCR beta chain derives from a study of T-cell reconstitution after alpha-beta-depleted transplantation in children. Molecular barcoding with unique molecular identifiers was used for the TCRbeta library. TCRdb analysed the PCR reads with MiXCR anew, one entry per CDR3 protein. The sample shows some 590,000 distinct CDR3 sequences, about 11% of them seen only once. This clonotype was recorded many times. Sequencing was performed on PBMCs from the stem cell graft donor, taken from the stem cell graft. The sequence came from a human donor who donated a stem cell graft to a child with acute myeloid leukemia.

The CDR3 DNA sequence: TGCGCCAGCAGCTTAGCGGGAGTACGAACAGATACGCAGTATTTT. Translated, it gives CASSLAGVRTDTQYF. The chain joins TRBV5-1 to TRBJ2-3; TRBD2 agrees at 8 bases. Germline CDR1 reads SGHRS; CDR2 reads YFSETQ. The V gene end was trimmed by 2 bases and the J gene end by 3 bases; junction bases not matched to a gene: 5. The CDR3 runs 15 residues.